What follows are 12 T cell receptor beta chains derived from one specimen sequenced in a study of spatial heterogeneity in lung cancer. TCRdb ran MiXCR on the 5' RACE reads and lists one entry per CDR3 protein. The sample contains around 45,000 distinct CDR3 sequences, around 21% of which appear only once. Time point noted: blood at routine non-recurrence follow-up after resection. Source: PBMCs, taken at follow-up. The receptors derive from a female donor with early-stage non-small cell lung cancer.

The J gene is TRBJ1-1, the V gene TRBV11-3, with D possibly matching TRBD1 (5 bases). In germline, CDR1 is SGHNT, CDR2 YENEEA. This CDR3 region has 13 residues. V lost 4 bases and J lost 3, with 9 bases in between. CDR3 amino acids: CASSSWGDTEAFF. CDR3 nucleotides: TGTGCCAGCAGCTCTTGGGGGGACACTGAAGCTTTCTTT.

The chain combines TRBV29-1 with TRBJ2-3; the D gene is possibly TRBD2 (5 bases). Germline CDR1 is SQVTM and CDR2 is ANQGSEA. Trimming left V 7 bases short and J 4 bases short, with 18 bases between. The CDR3 covers 14 residues. In DNA, the CDR3 is TGCAGCGCTTCGAGGCTAGCAAGCGCAGATACGCAGTATTTT. It is translated as CSASRLASADTQYF.

This clonotype has a count of ten or more. The CDR3 nucleotides are TGCGCCAGCAGCTCGGGGGGGACTGAAGAGACCCAGTACTTC. Translation: CASSSGGTEETQYF. The chain recombines TRBV5-1 with TRBJ2-5; 8 positions agree with TRBD2. The V gene's germline CDR1 is SGHRS and CDR2 YFSETQ. This CDR3 is built from 14 residues. Losses at the gene ends were 3 bases for V and 3 bases for J; bases not matched to a gene: 4.

At least ten counts were recorded for this clonotype. The chain is built from TRBV7-3 and TRBJ2-3; the match to TRBD2 covers 10 bases. Losses at the gene ends were 8 bases for V and 6 bases for J; bases not matched to a gene: 11. This CDR3 region has 15 residues. Germline loops: CDR1 SGHTA, CDR2 FQGTGA. The CDR3 here is CASGYRTSGMDTQYF. In DNA, the CDR3 is TGTGCCAGCGGCTATAGGACTAGCGGTATGGATACGCAGTATTTT.

This sequence joins TRBV6-6 and TRBJ2-1; 13 nucleotides agree with TRBD2. This CDR3 has 16 residues. With V trimmed by 5 bases and J by 15 bases, 16 bases remained unmatched. Per the germline V gene, CDR1 is MNHNY and CDR2 is SVGAGI (reference sequence). Here the CDR3 reads CASSRVAGTSGMGAFF. CDR3 nucleotide sequence: TGTGCCAGCAGTCGTGTGGCCGGGACTAGCGGGATGGGAGCGTTCTTC.

The rearrangement joins TRBV12-3 or TRBV12-4 to TRBJ1-5, with D perhaps TRBD1 (5 bases). The CDR3 extends over 13 amino acids. The ends were cut back, 3 bases at V and 5 bases at J, with 8 bases in the middle. CDR3 protein: CASSFGGDQPQHF. The CDR3 DNA is TGTGCCAGCAGTTTTGGAGGGGATCAGCCCCAGCATTTT.

At least ten counts were recorded for this clonotype. The chain joins TRBV6-5 to TRBJ1-2, with TRBD1 matching over 9 bases. The length of the CDR3 is 15 residues. Trimming took 1 base from V and 8 from J; bases not matched to a gene: 8. Germline V CDR1 and CDR2: MNHEY, SVGAGI. The CDR3 loop reads CASSYLLDRGKGYTF. DNA of the CDR3: TGTGCCAGCAGTTACTTATTAGACAGGGGGAAAGGCTACACCTTC.

V usage is TRBV4-2 and J usage is TRBJ2-3; 7 nucleotides match TRBD2. The CDR3 loop spans 14 amino acids. Germline CDR1 is LGHNA and CDR2 is YNFKEQ. The CDR3 sequence: CASASGAYTDTQYF. CDR3 sequence (DNA): TGTGCGAGTGCTAGCGGAGCCTACACAGATACGCAGTATTTT.

V is TRBV27 and J is TRBJ2-1; the D is unclear. This CDR3 comprises 14 residues. V was cut by 3 bases and J by 5 bases, with 11 bases left in between. Per germline, CDR1 MNHEY and CDR2 SMNVEV (reference sequence). The CDR3 bases are TGTGCCAGCAGTTTCATAGGAATGGACAATGAGCAGTTCTTC. Translation gives CASSFIGMDNEQFF.

This clonotype came up a few times. The chain joins TRBV20-1 to TRBJ2-3; D uncertain. Trimming removed 3 bases from V and 2 bases from J, with 9 bases in between. The CDR3 has 13 residues. CDR1 is DFQATT, CDR2 SNEGSKA, per germline (reference sequence). The CDR3 is CSASRSTTDTQYF. CDR3 DNA: TGCAGTGCTAGTCGGTCCACCACAGATACGCAGTATTTT.

The gene calls are TRBV25-1 and TRBJ2-2; tentative D call: TRBD1 (5 bases). The CDR3 is 14 residues long. V was trimmed by 1 base and J by 4 bases, leaving 7 bases between them. Germline V CDR1 and CDR2: MGHDK, SYGVNS. The CDR3 protein is CASSEFRGTGELFF. The CDR3 DNA is TGTGCCAGCAGTGAATTTAGGGGCACCGGGGAGCTGTTTTTT.

The J gene is TRBJ1-3, the V gene TRBV18; no clear D. The V end was cut by 2 bases, the J end by 2 bases, with 4 bases between. Germline V gene data show CDR1 as KGHSH and CDR2 as LQKENI. This CDR3 is 13 amino acids long. The CDR3 DNA sequence: TGTGCCAGCTCACCAGGGGCTGGAAACACCATATATTTT. Translation gives CASSPGAGNTIYF.